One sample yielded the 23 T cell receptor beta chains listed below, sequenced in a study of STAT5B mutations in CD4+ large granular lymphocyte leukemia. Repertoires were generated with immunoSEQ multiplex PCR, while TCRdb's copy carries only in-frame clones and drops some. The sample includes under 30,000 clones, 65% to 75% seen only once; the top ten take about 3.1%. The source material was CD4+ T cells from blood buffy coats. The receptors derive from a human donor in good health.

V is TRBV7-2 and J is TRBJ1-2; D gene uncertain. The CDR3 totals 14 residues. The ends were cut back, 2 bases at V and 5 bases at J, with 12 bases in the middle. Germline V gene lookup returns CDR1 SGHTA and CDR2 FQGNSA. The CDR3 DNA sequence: TGTGCCAGCAGCTTATTCAATGAGTCTTATGGCTACACCTTC. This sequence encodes CASSLFNESYGYTF.

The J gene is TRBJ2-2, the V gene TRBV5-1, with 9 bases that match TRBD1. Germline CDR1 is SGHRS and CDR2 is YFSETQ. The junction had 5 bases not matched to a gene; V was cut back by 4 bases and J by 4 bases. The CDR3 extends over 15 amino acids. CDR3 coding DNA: TGCGCCAGCAGCCCGGGACAGGGTGTCACCGGGGAGCTGTTTTTT. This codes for CASSPGQGVTGELFF.

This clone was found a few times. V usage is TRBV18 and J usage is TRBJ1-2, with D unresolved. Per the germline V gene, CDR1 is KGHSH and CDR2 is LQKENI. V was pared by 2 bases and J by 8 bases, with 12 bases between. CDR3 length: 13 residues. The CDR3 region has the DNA TGTGCCAGCTCACCATCCGGGGAGCAAGGCTACACCTTC. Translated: CASSPSGEQGYTF.

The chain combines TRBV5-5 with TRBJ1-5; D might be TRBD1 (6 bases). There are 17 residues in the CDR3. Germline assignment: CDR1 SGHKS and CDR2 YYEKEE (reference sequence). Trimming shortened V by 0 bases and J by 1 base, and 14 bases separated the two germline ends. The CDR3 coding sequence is TGTGCCAGCAGCTTGGACCCCACAGGGAAGAGCAATCAGCCCCAGCATTTT. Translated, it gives CASSLDPTGKSNQPQHF.

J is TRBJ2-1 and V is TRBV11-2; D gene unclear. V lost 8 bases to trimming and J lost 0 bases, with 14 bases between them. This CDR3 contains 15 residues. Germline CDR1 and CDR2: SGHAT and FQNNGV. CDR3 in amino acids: CASASDASSYNEQFF. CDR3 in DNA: TGTGCCAGCGCCTCGGACGCGAGCTCCTACAATGAGCAGTTCTTC.

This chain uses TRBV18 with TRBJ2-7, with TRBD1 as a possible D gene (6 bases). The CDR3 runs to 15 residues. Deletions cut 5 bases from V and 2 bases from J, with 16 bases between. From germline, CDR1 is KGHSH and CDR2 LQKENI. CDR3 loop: CASSTSRDTAYEQYF. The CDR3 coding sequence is TGTGCCAGCTCAACATCCCGGGACACAGCCTACGAGCAGTACTTC.

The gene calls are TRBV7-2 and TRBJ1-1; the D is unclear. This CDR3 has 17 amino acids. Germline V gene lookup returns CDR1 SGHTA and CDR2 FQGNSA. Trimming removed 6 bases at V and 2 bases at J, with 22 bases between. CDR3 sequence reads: CASRKGGSAGQNTEAFF. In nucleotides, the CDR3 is TGTGCCAGCAGGAAAGGCGGGTCGGCAGGCCAAAACACTGAAGCTTTCTTT. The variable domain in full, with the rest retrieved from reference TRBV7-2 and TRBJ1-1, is GAGVSQSPSNKVTEKGKDVELRCDPISGHTALYWYRQSLGQGLEFLIYFQGNSAPDKSGLPSDRFSAERTGGSVSTLTIQRTQQEDSAVYLCASRKGGSAGQNTEAFFGQGTRLTVV.

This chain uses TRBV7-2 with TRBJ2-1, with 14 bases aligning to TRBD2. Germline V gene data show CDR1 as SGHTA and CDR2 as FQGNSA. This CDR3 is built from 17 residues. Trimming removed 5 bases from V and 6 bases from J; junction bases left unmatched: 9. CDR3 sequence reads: CASSPLPGLAGVNEQFF. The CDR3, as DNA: TGTGCCAGCAGCCCCCTCCCGGGACTAGCGGGAGTCAATGAGCAGTTCTTC.

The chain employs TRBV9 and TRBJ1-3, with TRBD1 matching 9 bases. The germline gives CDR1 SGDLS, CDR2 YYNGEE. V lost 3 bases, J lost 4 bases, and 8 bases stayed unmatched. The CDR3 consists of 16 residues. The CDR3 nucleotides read TGTGCCAGCAGCGCTTCCGGGACAGGGACGGGAAACACCATATATTTT. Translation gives CASSASGTGTGNTIYF.

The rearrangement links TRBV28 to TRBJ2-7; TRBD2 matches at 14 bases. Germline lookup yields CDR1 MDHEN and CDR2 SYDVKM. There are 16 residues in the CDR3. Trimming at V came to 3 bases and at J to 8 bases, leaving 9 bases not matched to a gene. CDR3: CASSFIAGTSGRQQYF. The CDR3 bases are TGTGCCAGCAGTTTCATTGCCGGGACTAGCGGGAGACAGCAGTACTTC.

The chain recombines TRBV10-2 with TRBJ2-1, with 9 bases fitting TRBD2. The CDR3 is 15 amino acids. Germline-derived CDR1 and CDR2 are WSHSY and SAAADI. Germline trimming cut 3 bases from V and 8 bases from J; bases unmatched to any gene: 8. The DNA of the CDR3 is TGCGCCAGCAGTGATTTCGGGACTAGCCGTTATGAGCAGTTCTTC. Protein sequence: CASSDFGTSRYEQFF.

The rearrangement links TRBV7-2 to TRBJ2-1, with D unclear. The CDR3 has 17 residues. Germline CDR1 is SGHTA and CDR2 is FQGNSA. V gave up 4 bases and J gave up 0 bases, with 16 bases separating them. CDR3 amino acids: CASSSKQSLSSYNEQFF. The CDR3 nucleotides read TGTGCCAGCAGCTCCAAACAGTCTCTAAGCTCCTACAATGAGCAGTTCTTC. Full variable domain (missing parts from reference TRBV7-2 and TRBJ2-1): GAGVSQSPSNKVTEKGKDVELRCDPISGHTALYWYRQSLGQGLEFLIYFQGNSAPDKSGLPSDRFSAERTGGSVSTLTIQRTQQEDSAVYLCASSSKQSLSSYNEQFFGPGTRLTVL.

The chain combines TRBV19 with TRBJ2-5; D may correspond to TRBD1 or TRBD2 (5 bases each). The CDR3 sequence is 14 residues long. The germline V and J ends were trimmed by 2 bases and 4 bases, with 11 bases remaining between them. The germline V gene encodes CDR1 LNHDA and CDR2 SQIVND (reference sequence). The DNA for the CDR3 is TGTGCCAGTAGTATAAGTGGGACCGGAGAGACCCAGTACTTC. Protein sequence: CASSISGTGETQYF.

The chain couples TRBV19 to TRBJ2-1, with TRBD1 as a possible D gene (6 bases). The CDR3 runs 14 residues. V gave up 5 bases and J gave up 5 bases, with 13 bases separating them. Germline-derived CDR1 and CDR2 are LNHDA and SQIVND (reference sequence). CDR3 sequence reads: CASSSYRVDNEQFF. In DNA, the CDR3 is TGTGCCAGTAGTTCGTACAGGGTGGACAATGAGCAGTTCTTC.

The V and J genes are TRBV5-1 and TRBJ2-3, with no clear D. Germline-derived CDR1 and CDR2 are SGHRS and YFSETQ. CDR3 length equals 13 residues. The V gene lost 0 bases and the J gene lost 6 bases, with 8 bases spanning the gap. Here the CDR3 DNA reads TGCGCCAGCAGCTTGGTTTACGGGGATACGCAGTATTTT. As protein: CASSLVYGDTQYF.

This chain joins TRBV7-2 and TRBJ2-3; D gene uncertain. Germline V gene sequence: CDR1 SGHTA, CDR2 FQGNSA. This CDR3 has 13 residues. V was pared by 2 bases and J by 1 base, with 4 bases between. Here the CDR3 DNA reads TGTGCCAGCAGCTTATTTCGCACAGATACGCAGTATTTT. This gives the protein CASSLFRTDTQYF.

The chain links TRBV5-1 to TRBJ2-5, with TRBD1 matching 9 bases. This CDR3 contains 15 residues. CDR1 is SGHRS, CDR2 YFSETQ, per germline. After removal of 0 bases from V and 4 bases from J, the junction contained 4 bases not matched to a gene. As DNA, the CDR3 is TGCGCCAGCAGCTTGGACAGGGGGCGCGGAGAGACCCAGTACTTC. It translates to CASSLDRGRGETQYF.

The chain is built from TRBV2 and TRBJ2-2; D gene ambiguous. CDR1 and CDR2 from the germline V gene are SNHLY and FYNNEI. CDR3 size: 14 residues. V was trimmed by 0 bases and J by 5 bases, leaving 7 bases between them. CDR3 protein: CASSEALRTGELFF. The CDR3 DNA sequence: TGTGCCAGCAGTGAAGCGCTTCGAACCGGGGAGCTGTTTTTT. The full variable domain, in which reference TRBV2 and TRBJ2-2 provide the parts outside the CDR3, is EPEVTQTPSHQVTQMGQEVILRCVPISNHLYFYWYRQILGQKVEFLVSFYNNEISEKSEIFDDQFSVERPDGSNFTLKIRSTKLEDSAMYFCASSEALRTGELFFGEGSRLTVL.

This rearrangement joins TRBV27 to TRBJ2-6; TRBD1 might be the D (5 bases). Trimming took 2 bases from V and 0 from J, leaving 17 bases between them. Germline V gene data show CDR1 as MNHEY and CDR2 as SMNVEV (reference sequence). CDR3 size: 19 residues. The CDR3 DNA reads TGTGCCAGCAGTTTAAGCGCAGGGCAAAACCCCTCTGGGGCCAACGTCCTGACTTTC. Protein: CASSLSAGQNPSGANVLTF.

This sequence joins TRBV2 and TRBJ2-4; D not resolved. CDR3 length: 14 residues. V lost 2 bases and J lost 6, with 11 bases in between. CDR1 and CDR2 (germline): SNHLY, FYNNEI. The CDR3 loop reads CASSEKSSLNIQYF. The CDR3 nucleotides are TGTGCCAGCAGTGAAAAGAGTTCCCTAAACATTCAGTACTTC. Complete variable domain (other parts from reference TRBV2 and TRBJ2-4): EPEVTQTPSHQVTQMGQEVILRCVPISNHLYFYWYRQILGQKVEFLVSFYNNEISEKSEIFDDQFSVERPDGSNFTLKIRSTKLEDSAMYFCASSEKSSLNIQYFGAGTRLSVL.

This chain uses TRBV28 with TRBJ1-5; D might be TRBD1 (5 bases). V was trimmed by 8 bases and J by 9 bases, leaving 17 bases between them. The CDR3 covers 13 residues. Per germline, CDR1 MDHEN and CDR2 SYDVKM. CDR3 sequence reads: CASWIDSLMPQHF. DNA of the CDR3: TGTGCCAGCTGGATAGACAGCCTCATGCCCCAGCATTTT.

The CDR3 region has the DNA TGTGCCAGCAGAAAATCAGGGGCGTACACTGAAGCTTTCTTT. This codes for CASRKSGAYTEAFF. The chain joins TRBV6-5 to TRBJ1-1; D is perhaps TRBD1 (6 bases). This CDR3 is built from 14 residues. From germline, CDR1 is MNHEY and CDR2 SVGAGI. Trimming took off 6 bases at V and 3 bases at J, with 14 bases between the two ends.

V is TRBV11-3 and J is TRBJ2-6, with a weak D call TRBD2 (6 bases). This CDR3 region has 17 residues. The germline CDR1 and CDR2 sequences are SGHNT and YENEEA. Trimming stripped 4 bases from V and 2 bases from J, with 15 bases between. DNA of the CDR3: TGTGCCAGCAGCTACATCGGGGGAGGCCCTGGGGCCAACGTCCTGACTTTC. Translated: CASSYIGGGPGANVLTF.